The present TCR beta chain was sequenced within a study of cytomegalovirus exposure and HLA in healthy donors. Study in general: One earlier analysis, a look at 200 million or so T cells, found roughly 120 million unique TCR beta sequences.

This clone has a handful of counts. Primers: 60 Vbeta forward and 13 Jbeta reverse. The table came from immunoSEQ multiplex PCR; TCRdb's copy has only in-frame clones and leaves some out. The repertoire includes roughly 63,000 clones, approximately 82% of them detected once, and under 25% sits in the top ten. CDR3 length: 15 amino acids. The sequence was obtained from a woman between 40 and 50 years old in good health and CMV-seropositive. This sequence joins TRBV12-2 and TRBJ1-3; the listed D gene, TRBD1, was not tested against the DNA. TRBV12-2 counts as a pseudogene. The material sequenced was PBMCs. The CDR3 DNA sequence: TGTGCAAGTCGCCACCGGGACACCACTGGAAACACCATATATTTT. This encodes CASRHRDTTGNTIYF.